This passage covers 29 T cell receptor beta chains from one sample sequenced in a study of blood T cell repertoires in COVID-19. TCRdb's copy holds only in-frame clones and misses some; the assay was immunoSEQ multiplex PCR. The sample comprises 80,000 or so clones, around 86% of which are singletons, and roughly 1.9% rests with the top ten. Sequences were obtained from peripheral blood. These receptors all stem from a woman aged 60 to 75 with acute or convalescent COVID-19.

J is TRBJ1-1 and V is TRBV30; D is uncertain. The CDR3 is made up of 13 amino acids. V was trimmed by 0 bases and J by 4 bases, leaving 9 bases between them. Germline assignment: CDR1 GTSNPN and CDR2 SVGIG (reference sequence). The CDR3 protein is CAWSVTGGTEAFF. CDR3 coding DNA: TGTGCCTGGAGTGTAACCGGCGGCACTGAAGCTTTCTTT.

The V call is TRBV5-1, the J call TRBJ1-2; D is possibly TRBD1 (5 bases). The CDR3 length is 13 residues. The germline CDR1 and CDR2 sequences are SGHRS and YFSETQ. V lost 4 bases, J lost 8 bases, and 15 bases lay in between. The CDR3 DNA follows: TGCGCCAGCAGCGTATGGGGCAGCCGGGGCTACACCTTC. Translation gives CASSVWGSRGYTF.

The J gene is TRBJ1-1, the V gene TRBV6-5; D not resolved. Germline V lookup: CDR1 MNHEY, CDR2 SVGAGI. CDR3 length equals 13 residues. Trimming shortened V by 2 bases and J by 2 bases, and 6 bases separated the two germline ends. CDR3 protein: CASSYESNTEAFF. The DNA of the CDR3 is TGTGCCAGCAGTTACGAGTCAAACACTGAAGCTTTCTTT.

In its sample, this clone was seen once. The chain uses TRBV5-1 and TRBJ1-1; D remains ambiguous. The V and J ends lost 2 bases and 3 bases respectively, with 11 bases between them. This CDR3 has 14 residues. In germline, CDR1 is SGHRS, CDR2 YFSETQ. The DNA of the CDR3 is TGCGCCAGCAGCTTAGGGAGGGAGGACACTGAAGCTTTCTTT. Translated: CASSLGREDTEAFF. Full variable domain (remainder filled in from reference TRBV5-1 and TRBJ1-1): KAGVTQTPRYLIKTRGQQVTLSCSPISGHRSVSWYQQTPGQGLQFLFEYFSETQRNKGNFPGRFSGRQFSNSRSEMNVSTLELGDSALYLCASSLGREDTEAFFGQGTRLTVV.

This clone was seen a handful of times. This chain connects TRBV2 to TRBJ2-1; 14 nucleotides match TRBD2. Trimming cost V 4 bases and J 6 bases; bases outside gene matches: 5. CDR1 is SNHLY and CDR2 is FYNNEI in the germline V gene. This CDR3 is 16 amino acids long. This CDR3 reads CASSGPGTSGSNEQFF. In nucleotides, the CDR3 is TGTGCCAGCAGTGGGCCCGGGACTAGCGGGAGCAATGAGCAGTTCTTC. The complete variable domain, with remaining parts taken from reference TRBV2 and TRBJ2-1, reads EPEVTQTPSHQVTQMGQEVILRCVPISNHLYFYWYRQILGQKVEFLVSFYNNEISEKSEIFDDQFSVERPDGSNFTLKIRSTKLEDSAMYFCASSGPGTSGSNEQFFGPGTRLTVL.

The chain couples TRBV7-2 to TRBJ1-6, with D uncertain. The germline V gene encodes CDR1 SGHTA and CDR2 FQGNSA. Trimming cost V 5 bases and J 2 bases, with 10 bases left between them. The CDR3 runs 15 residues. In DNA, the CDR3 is TGTGCCAGCAGCGCCCGTTCTACCTATAATTCACCCCTCCACTTT. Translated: CASSARSTYNSPLHF. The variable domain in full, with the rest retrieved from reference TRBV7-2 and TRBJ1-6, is GAGVSQSPSNKVTEKGKDVELRCDPISGHTALYWYRQSLGQGLEFLIYFQGNSAPDKSGLPSDRFSAERTGGSVSTLTIQRTQQEDSAVYLCASSARSTYNSPLHFGNGTRLTVT.

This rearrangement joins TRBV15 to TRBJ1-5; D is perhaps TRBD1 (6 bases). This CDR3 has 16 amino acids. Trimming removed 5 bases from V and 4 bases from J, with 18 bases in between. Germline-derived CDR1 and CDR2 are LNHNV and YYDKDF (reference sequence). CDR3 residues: CATSPPRQDRNQPQHF. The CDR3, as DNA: TGTGCCACCAGCCCACCCCGACAGGATCGAAATCAGCCCCAGCATTTT.

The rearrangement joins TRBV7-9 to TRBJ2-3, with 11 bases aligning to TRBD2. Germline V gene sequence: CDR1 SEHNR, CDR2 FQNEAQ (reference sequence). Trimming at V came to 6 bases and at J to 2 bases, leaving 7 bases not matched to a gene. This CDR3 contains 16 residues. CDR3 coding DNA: TGTGCCAGCAGTCCAAGACTAGCGGGGTTCACAGATACGCAGTATTTT. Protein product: CASSPRLAGFTDTQYF.

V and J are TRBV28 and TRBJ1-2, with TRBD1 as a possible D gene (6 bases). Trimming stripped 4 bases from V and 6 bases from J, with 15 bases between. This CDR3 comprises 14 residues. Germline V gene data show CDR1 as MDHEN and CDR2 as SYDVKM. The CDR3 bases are TGTGCCAGCAGTTCCCAGGGGAAAGGCCATGGCTACACCTTC. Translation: CASSSQGKGHGYTF.

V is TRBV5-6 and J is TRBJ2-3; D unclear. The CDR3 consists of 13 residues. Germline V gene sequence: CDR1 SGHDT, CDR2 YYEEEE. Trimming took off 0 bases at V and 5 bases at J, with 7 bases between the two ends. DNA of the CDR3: TGTGCCAGCAGCTTGGGGAGAGGAGATACGCAGTATTTT. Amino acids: CASSLGRGDTQYF.

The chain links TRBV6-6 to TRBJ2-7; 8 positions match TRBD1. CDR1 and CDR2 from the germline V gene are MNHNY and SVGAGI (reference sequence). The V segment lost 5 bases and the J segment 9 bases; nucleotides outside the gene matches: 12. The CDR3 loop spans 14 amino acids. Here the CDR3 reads CASSVTGASDLQYF. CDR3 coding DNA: TGTGCCAGCAGTGTGACAGGGGCCAGCGATTTGCAGTACTTC.

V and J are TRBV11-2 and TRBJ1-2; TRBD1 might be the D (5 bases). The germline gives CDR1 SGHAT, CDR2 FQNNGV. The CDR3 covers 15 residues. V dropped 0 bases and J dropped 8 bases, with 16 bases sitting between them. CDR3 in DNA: TGTGCCAGCAGCTTAGATCTCGGGGGGACGAAGGGCTACACCTTC. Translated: CASSLDLGGTKGYTF.

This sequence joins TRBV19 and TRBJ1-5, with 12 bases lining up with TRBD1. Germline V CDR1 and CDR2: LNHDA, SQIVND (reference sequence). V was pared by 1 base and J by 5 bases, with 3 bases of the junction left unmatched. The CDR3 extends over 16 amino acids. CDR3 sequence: CASSIGGTGGDQPQHF. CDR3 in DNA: TGTGCCAGTAGTATAGGGGGGACAGGGGGCGATCAGCCCCAGCATTTT.

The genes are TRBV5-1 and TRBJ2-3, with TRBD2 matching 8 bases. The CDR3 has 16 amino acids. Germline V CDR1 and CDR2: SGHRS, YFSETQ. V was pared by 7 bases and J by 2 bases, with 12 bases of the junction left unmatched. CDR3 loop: CASSGGAGGDTDTQYF. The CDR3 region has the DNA TGCGCCAGCTCCGGAGGGGCGGGGGGAGACACAGATACGCAGTATTTT.

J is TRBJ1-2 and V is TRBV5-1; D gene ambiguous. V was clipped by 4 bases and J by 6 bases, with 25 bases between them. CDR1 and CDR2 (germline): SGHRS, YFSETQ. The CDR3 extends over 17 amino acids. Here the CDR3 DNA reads TGCGCCAGCAGCCCCTCCCCGCAGACACAACCAAAGAATGGCTACACCTTC. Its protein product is CASSPSPQTQPKNGYTF. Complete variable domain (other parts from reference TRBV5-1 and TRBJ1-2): KAGVTQTPRYLIKTRGQQVTLSCSPISGHRSVSWYQQTPGQGLQFLFEYFSETQRNKGNFPGRFSGRQFSNSRSEMNVSTLELGDSALYLCASSPSPQTQPKNGYTFGSGTRLTVV.

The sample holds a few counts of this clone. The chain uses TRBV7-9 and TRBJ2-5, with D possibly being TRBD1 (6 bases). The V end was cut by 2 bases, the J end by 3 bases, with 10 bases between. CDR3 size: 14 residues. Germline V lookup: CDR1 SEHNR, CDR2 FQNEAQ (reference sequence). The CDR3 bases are TGTGCCAGCAGCTTATATCCAGGGGAAGAGACCCAGTACTTC. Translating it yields CASSLYPGEETQYF.

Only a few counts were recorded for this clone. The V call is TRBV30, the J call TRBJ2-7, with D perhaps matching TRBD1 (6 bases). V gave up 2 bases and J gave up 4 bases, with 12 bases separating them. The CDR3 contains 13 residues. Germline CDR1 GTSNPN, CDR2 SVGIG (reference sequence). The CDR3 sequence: CAWSKGGKYEQYF. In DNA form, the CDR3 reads TGTGCCTGGAGTAAAGGGGGAAAATACGAGCAGTACTTC. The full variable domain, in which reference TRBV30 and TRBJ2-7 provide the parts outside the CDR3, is SQTIHQWPATLVQPVGSPLSLECTVEGTSNPNLYWYRQAAGRGLQLLFYSVGIGQISSEVPQNLSASRPQDRQFILSSKKLLLSDSGFYLCAWSKGGKYEQYFGPGTRLTVT.

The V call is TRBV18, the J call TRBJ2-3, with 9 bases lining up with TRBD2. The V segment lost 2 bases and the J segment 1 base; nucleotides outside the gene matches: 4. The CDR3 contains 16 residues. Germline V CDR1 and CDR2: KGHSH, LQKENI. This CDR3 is CASSPLLAGRTDTQYF. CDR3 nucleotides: TGTGCCAGCTCACCATTGCTAGCGGGGCGCACAGATACGCAGTATTTT.

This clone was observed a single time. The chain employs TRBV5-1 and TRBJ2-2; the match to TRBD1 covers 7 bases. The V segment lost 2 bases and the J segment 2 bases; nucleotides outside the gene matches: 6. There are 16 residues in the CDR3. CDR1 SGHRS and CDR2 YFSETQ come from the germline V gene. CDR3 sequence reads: CASSFGTATNTGELFF. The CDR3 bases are TGCGCCAGCAGCTTTGGGACAGCCACTAACACCGGGGAGCTGTTTTTT.

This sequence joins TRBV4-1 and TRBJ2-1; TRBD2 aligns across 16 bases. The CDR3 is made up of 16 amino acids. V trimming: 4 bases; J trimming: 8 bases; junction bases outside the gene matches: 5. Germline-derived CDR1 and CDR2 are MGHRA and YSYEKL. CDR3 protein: CASSPGLAGGPDEQFF. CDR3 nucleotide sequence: TGCGCCAGCAGCCCGGGACTAGCGGGAGGGCCGGATGAGCAGTTCTTC.

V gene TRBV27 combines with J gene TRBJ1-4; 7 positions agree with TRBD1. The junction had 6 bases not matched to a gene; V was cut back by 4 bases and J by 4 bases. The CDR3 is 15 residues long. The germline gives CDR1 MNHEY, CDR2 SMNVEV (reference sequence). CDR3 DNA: TGTGCCAGCAGTTCCCTGGGACAGCATAATGAAAAACTGTTTTTT. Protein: CASSSLGQHNEKLFF.

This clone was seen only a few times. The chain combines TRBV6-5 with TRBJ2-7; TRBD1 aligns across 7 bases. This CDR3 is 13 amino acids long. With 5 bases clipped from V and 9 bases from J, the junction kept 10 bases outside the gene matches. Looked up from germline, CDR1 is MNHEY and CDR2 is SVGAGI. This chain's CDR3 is CASSPTGYSGQYF. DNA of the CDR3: TGTGCCAGCAGTCCGACAGGGTACAGTGGGCAGTACTTC.

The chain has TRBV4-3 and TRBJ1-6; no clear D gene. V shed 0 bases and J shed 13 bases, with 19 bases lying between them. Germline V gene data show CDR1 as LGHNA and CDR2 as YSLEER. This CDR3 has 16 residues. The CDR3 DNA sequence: TGCGCCAGCAGCCAAGATGGCGCAGCCCCAGGATCTCCCCTCCACTTT. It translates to CASSQDGAAPGSPLHF.

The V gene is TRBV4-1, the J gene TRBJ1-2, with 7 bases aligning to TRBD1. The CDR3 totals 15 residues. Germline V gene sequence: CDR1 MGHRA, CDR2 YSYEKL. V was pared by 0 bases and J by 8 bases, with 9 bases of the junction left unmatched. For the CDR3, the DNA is TGCGCCAGCAGCCAAGATGGAAGGACAGGAGACGGCTACACCTTC. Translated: CASSQDGRTGDGYTF.

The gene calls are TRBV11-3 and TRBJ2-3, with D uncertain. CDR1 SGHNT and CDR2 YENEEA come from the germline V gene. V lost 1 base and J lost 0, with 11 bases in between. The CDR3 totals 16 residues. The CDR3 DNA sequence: TGTGCCAGCAGCTTAGGGGCCCTAACTAGCACAGATACGCAGTATTTT. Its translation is CASSLGALTSTDTQYF. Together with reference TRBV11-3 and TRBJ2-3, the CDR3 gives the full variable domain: EAGVVQSPRYKIIEKKQPVAFWCNPISGHNTLYWYLQNLGQGPELLIRYENEEAVDDSQLPKDRFSAERLKGVDSTLKIQPAELGDSAVYLCASSLGALTSTDTQYFGPGTRLTVL.

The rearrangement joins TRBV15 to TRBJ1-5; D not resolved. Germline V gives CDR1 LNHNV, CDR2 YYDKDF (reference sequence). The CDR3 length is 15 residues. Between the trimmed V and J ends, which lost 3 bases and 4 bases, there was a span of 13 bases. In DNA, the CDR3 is TGTGCCACCAGCAGCTTGGCACAGAAAAATCAGCCCCAGCATTTT. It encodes CATSSLAQKNQPQHF.

CDR3 coding DNA: TGTGCCAGCAGTTACTCGAGTCGCACCGGGGAGCTGTTTTTT. Translated, it gives CASSYSSRTGELFF. The chain uses TRBV6-5 and TRBJ2-2; no reliable D call. The CDR3 extends over 14 amino acids. Trimming pared 0 bases from V and 4 bases from J, leaving 6 bases between. Germline CDR1 reads MNHEY; CDR2 reads SVGAGI.

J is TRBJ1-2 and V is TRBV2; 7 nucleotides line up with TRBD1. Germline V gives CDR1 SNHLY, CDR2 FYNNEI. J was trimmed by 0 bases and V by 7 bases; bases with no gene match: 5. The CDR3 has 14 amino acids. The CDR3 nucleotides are TGTGCCAGCAACGGACAGGCCGCTAACTATGGCTACACCTTC. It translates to CASNGQAANYGYTF.

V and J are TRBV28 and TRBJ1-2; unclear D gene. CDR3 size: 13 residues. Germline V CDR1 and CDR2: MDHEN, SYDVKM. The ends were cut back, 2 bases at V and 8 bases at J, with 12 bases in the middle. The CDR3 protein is CASSLTAGLGYTF. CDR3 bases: TGTGCCAGCAGTTTAACTGCGGGTTTAGGCTACACCTTC.